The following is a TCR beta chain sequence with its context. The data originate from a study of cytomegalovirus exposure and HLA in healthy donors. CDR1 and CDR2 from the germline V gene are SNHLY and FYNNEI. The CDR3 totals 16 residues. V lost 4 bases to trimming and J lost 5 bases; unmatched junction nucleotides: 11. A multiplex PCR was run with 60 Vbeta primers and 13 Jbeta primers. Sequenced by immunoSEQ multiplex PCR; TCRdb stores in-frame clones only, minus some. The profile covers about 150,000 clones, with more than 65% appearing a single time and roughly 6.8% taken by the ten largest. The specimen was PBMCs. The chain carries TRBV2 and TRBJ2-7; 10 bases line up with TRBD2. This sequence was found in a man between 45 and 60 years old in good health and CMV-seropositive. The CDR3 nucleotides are TGTGCCAGCAGTGCGAGCCCCCTAGCGGGAGAGGACGAGCAGTACTTC. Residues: CASSASPLAGEDEQYF.